Below, one TCR beta chain is given with its context. This sample was taken from a study of blood T cell repertoires in COVID-19. Germline values: CDR1 SNHLY, CDR2 FYNNEI. There are 16 residues in the CDR3. The J segment lost 2 bases and the V segment lost 5 bases, leaving 11 bases of the junction unmatched. Per the original methods: Estimation of nucleated cell counts relied on the amplification of reference gene primers. Sequencing used immunoSEQ multiplex PCR; TCRdb keeps in-frame clones, though not all of them. Clone size and V and J calls were adopted from that table, with D and trimming inferred from the DNA. The table lists about 310,000 clones, around 89% of them singletons. Individuals aged about 18 to 89 years were recruited from about two dozen US areas. Cohort allocation depended upon clinical history that participants reported. Recovered status in Cohort 3 required two negative PCRs, clearance, or symptom resolution.

The sample consisted of PBMCs or T cells enriched from blood (not recorded which). The chain is built from TRBV2 and TRBJ2-7; 8 nucleotides match TRBD1. The clonotype was recovered from a middle-aged woman who had recovered from COVID-19. The CDR3 region is CASSFNGQGGAYEQYF. CDR3 in DNA: TGTGCCAGCAGTTTTAACGGACAGGGTGGGGCCTACGAGCAGTACTTC. Complete variable domain (other parts from reference TRBV2 and TRBJ2-7): EPEVTQTPSHQVTQMGQEVILRCVPISNHLYFYWYRQILGQKVEFLVSFYNNEISEKSEIFDDQFSVERPDGSNFTLKIRSTKLEDSAMYFCASSFNGQGGAYEQYFGPGTRLTVT.